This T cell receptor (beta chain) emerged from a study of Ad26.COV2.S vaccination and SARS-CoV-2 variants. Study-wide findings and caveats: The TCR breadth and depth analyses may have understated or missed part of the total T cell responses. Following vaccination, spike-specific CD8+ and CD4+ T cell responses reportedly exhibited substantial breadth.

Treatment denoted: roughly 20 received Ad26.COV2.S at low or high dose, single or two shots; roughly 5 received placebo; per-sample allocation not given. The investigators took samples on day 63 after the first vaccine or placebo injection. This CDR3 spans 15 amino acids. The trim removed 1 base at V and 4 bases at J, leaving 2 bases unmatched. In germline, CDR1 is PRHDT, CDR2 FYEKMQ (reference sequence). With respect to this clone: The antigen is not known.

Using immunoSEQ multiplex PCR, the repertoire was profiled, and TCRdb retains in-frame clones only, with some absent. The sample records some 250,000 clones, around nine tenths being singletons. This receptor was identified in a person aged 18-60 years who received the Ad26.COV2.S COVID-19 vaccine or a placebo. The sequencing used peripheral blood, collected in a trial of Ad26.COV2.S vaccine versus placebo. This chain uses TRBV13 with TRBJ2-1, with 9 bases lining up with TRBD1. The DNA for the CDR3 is TGTGCCAGCAGCTTAGAGGGACAGGGATACAATGAGCAGTTCTTC. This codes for CASSLEGQGYNEQFF.